This T cell receptor beta chain was sequenced for a study of low-dose radiotherapy and immunotherapy resistance in tumors. The overall study: Patients were treated with intravenous nivolumab at 240 mg every two weeks and were also dosed with ipilimumab at 1 mg/kg every six weeks. Aspirin 300 mg, taken orally and daily, was given to patients for four cycles from cycle 1 day 1.

This clonotype was counted many times. First-strand cDNA relied on TRAV- and TRBV-specific primers spanning alpha and beta chains. TCRs underwent 15 to 20 PCR cycles of amplification with a constant-region primer and V-primer adapter. TCRdb analysed the reads with MiXCR anew, one entry per CDR3 protein. This sample has tens of thousands of distinct CDR3 sequences; less than 40% occur once, and the top ten carry over 8.5%. Germline V gene sequence: CDR1 GTSNPN, CDR2 SVGIG (reference sequence). Trimming took 5 bases from V and 1 from J, leaving 9 bases between them. The CDR3 runs 13 residues. The time point is: before trial treatment. Treatment of the donors consisted of nivolumab and ipilimumab (plus aspirin, low-dose cyclophosphamide and low-dose radiotherapy). Patients eligible had advanced solid tumors without tumor-infiltrating lymphocytes.

The chain employs TRBV30 and TRBJ1-3; D gene uncertain. Material: PBMCs, obtained before treatment. The TCR sequence derives from a female donor with ovarian cancer. The CDR3 DNA reads TGTGCCTGGGGTACGACTTCTGGAAACACCATATATTTT. Its translation is CAWGTTSGNTIYF.